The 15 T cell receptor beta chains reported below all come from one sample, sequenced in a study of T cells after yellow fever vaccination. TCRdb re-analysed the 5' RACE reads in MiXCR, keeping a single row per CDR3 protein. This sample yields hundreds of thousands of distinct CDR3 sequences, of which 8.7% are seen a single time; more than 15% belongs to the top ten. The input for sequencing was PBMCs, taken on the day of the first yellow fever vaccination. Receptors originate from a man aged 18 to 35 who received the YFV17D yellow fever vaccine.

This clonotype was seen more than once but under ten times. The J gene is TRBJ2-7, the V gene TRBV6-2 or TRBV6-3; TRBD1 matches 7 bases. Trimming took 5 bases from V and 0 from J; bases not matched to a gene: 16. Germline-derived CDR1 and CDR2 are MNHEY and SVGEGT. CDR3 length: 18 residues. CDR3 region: CASSPAPRDRFFSYEQYV. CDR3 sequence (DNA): TGTGCCAGCAGTCCAGCGCCCCGGGACAGATTCTTCTCCTACGAGCAGTACGTC.

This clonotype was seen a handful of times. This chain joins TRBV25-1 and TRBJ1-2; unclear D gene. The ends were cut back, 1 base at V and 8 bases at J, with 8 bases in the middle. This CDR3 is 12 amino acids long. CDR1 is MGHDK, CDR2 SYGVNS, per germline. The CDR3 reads CASSESVGGYTF. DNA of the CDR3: TGTGCCAGCAGTGAATCCGTGGGCGGCTACACCTTC.

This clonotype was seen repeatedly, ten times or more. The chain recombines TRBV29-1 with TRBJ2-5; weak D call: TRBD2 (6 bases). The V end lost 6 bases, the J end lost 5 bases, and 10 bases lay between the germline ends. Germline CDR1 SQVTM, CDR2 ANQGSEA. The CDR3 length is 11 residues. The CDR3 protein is CSVGGLETQYF. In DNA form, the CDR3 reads TGCAGCGTCGGGGGTTTGGAGACCCAGTACTTC.

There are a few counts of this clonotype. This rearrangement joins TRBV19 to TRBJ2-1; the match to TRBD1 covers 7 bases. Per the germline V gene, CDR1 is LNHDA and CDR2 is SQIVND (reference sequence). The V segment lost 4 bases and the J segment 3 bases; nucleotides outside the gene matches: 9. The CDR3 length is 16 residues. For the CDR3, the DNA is TGTGCCAGTAGTACCGTGACAGGGAAAGTCTACAATGAGCAGTTCTTC. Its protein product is CASSTVTGKVYNEQFF.

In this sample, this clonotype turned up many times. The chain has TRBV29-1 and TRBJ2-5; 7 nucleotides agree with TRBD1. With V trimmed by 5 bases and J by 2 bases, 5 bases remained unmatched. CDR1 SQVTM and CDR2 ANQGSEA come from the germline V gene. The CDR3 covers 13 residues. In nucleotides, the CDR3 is TGCAGCGTTAGTAGGGGGCATCAAGAGACCCAGTACTTC. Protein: CSVSRGHQETQYF.

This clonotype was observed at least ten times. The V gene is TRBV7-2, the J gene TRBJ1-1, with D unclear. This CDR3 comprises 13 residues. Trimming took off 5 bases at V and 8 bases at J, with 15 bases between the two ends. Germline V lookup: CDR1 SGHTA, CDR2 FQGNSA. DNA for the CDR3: TGTGCCAGCAGCCGATACCTTGCTGGGGAAGCTTTCTTT. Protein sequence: CASSRYLAGEAFF.

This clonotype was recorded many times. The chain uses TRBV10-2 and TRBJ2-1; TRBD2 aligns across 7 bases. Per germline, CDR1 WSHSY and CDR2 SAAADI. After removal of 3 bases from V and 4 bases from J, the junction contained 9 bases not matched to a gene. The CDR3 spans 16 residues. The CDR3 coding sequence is TGCGCCAGCAGTGACATAGACCGGGGGGTATACAATGAGCAGTTCTTC. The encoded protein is CASSDIDRGVYNEQFF.

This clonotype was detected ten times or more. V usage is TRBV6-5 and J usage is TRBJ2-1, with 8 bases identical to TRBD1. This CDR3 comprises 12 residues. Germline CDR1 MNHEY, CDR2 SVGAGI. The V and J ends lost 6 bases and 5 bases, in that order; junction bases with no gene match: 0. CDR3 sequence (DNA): TGTGCCAGCAGGGGACAGGACAATGAGCAGTTCTTC. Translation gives CASRGQDNEQFF.

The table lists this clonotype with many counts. The CDR3 DNA reads as TGCAGCGTTGTAAATCGGGCGGGGGTCTTAAATGAGCAGTTCTTC. Amino acids: CSVVNRAGVLNEQFF. This rearrangement joins TRBV29-1 to TRBJ2-1, with TRBD2 matching 7 bases. The CDR3 has 15 residues. Germline lookup yields CDR1 SQVTM and CDR2 ANQGSEA. V lost 4 bases and J lost 7; bases outside the gene matches: 13.

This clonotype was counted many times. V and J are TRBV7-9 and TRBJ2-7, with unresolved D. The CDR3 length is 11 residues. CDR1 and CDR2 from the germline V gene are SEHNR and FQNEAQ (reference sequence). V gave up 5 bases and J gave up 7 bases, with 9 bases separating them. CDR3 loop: CASSRYREQYF. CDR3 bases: TGTGCCAGCAGCCGATACAGAGAGCAGTACTTC.

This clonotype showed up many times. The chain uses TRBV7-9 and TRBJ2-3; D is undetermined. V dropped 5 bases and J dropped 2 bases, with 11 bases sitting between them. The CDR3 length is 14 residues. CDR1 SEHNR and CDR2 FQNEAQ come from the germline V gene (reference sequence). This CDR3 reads CASSPPAFTDTQYF. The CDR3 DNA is TGTGCCAGCAGCCCCCCAGCGTTCACAGATACGCAGTATTTT.

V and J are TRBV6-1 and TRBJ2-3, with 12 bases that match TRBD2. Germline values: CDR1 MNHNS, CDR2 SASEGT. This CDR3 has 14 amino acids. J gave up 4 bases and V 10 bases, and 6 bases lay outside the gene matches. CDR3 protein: CATSSGGVADTQYF. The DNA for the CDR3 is TGTGCCACTTCTAGCGGGGGGGTCGCAGATACGCAGTATTTT.

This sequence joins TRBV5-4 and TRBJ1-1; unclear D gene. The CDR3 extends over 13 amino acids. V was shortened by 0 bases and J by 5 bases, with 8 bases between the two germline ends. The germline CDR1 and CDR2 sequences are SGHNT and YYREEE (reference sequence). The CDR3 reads CASSLVGWTEAFF. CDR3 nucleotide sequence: TGTGCCAGCAGCTTGGTAGGTTGGACTGAAGCTTTCTTT.

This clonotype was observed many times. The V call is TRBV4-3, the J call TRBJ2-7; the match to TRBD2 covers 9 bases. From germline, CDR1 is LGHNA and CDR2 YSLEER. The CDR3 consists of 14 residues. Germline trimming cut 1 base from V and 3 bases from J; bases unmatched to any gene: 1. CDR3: CASSQGREGYEQYF. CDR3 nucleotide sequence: TGCGCCAGCAGCCAAGGGCGGGAGGGCTACGAGCAGTACTTC.

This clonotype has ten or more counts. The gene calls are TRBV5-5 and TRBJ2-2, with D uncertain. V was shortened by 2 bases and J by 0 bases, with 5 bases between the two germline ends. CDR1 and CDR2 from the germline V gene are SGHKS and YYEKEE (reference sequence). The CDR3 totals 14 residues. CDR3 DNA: TGTGCCAGCAGCTTCTACGCGAACACCGGGGAGCTGTTTTTT. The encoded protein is CASSFYANTGELFF. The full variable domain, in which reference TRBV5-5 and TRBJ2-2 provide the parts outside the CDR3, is DAGVTQSPTHLIKTRGQQVTLRCSPISGHKSVSWYQQVLGQGPQFIFQYYEKEERGRGNFPDRFSARQFPNYSSELNVNALLLGDSALYLCASSFYANTGELFFGEGSRLTVL.